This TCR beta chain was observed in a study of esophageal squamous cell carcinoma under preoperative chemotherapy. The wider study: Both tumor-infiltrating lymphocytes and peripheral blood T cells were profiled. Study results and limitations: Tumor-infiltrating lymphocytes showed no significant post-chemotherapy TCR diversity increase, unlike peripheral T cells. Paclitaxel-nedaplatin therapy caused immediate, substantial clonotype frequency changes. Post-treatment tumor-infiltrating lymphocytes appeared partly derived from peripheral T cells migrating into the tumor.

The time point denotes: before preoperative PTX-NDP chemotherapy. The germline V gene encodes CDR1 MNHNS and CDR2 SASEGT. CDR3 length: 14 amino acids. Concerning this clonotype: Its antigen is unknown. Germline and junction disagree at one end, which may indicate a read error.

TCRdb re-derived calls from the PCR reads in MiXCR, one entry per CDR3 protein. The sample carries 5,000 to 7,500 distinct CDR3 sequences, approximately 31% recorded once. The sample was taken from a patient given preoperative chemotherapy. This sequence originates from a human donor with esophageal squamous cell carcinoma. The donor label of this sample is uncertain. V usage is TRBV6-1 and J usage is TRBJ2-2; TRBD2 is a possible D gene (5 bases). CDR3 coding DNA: TGTGCCAGCGGTGAGGGCGGGAACACCGGGGAGCTGTTTTTT. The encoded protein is CASGEGGNTGELFF.